The 25 T cell receptor beta chains in this list originate from one sample, sequenced in a study of T-cell reconstitution after alpha-beta-depleted transplantation in children. The TCRbeta library was prepared with unique molecular identifiers. TCRdb analysed the PCR reads with MiXCR anew, one entry per CDR3 protein. The sample shows 450,000 to 600,000 distinct CDR3 sequences, 10% of them seen only once. Source: PBMCs, taken before TCRalphabeta/CD19-depleted stem cell transplant. These receptors were obtained from a child aged 2 to 9 with inherited bone marrow failure, due to receive a stem cell transplant.

This clonotype was counted a few times. This rearrangement joins TRBV29-1 to TRBJ2-1; D might be TRBD2 (6 bases). V shed 3 bases and J shed 5 bases, with 17 bases lying between them. The CDR3 runs to 15 residues. CDR1 is SQVTM, CDR2 ANQGSEA, per germline. CDR3 sequence: CSVDPPTGENNEQFF. In nucleotides, the CDR3 is TGCAGCGTTGACCCCCCAACGGGAGAAAACAATGAGCAGTTCTTC.

The table lists this clonotype with many counts. The chain joins TRBV7-6 to TRBJ2-3; tentatively, D is TRBD2 (6 bases). CDR3 length: 13 amino acids. Trimming shortened V by 1 base and J by 4 bases, and 6 bases separated the two germline ends. CDR1 SGHVS and CDR2 FNYEAQ come from the germline V gene. DNA of the CDR3: TGTGCCAGCAGCTTAGGGGGGGCAGATACGCAGTATTTT. Protein: CASSLGGADTQYF.

The chain employs TRBV30 and TRBJ1-5, with TRBD1 matching over 7 bases. Germline V CDR1 and CDR2: GTSNPN, SVGIG (reference sequence). With V trimmed by 1 base and J by 2 bases, 5 bases remained unmatched. The CDR3 runs 15 residues. CDR3 nucleotides: TGTGCCTGGAGTGCGACAGGGACGGGCAATCAGCCCCAGCATTTT. Its protein is CAWSATGTGNQPQHF.

This clonotype appeared many times. J is TRBJ2-1 and V is TRBV4-2, with D unclear. The CDR3 runs to 14 residues. Trimming pared 5 bases from V and 3 bases from J, leaving 11 bases between. Germline lookup yields CDR1 LGHNA and CDR2 YNFKEQ. CDR3 loop: CASSSYPGYNEQFF. CDR3 sequence (DNA): TGTGCCAGCAGCTCTTACCCGGGCTACAATGAGCAGTTCTTC.

The chain employs TRBV27 and TRBJ2-3; 9 bases are shared with TRBD2. V was pared by 3 bases and J by 1 base, with 5 bases of the junction left unmatched. CDR1 and CDR2 (germline): MNHEY, SMNVEV (reference sequence). This CDR3 is 16 amino acids long. The DNA of the CDR3 is TGTGCCAGCAGTTTGCAAGCGGGAGGCCGCACAGATACGCAGTATTTT. This translates into CASSLQAGGRTDTQYF.

This clonotype turned up a few times. This chain links TRBV7-2 with TRBJ2-2; TRBD2 is a possible D gene (6 bases). The CDR3 loop spans 16 amino acids. CDR1 and CDR2 from the germline V gene are SGHTA and FQGNSA. V gave up 5 bases and J gave up 0 bases, with 13 bases separating them. Written as DNA, the CDR3 is TGTGCCAGCAGCCTGACTAGTATTCCGAACACCGGGGAGCTGTTTTTT. This gives the protein CASSLTSIPNTGELFF.

The chain is built from TRBV20-1 and TRBJ1-5; unclear D gene. Between the trimmed V and J ends, which lost 6 bases and 3 bases, there was a span of 12 bases. Germline CDR1 reads DFQATT; CDR2 reads SNEGSKA (reference sequence). CDR3 length equals 13 residues. The CDR3 coding sequence is TGCAGTGCCGGGCGTGTGATCAATCAGCCCCAGCATTTT. This gives the protein CSAGRVINQPQHF.

Regarding this clonotype: A much larger clone differs by one base, so this may be a read error. The conserved final phenylalanine or tryptophan is absent from the CDR3, which likely points to a read error. The chain is built from TRBV9 and TRBJ2-5; D may correspond to TRBD1 or TRBD2 (6 bases each). With 3 bases removed from V and 4 bases from J, the gap between germline ends came to 16 bases. The CDR3 runs 15 residues. Per the germline V gene, CDR1 is SGDLS and CDR2 is YYNGEE. CDR3: CASSESLKGGETQYS. CDR3 nucleotides: TGTGCCAGCAGCGAATCACTCAAGGGGGGAGAGACCCAGTACTCC.

The rearrangement uses TRBV2 and TRBJ2-7; possible D gene TRBD2, 6 bases. The V gene's germline CDR1 is SNHLY and CDR2 FYNNEI. The CDR3 length is 14 residues. The V and J ends lost 6 bases and 7 bases respectively, with 19 bases between them. CDR3 protein: CASSTTDGTLEQYF. As DNA, the CDR3 is TGTGCCAGCAGCACTACGGACGGGACTCTGGAGCAGTACTTC.

The gene calls are TRBV6-2 or TRBV6-3 and TRBJ2-7, with 10 bases matching TRBD2. V shed 5 bases and J 6 bases; nucleotides not matched to a gene: 7. This CDR3 is built from 14 residues. Per germline, CDR1 MNHEY and CDR2 SVGEGT. The CDR3, as DNA: TGTGCCAGCAGTCCACTAGCGGGACCTTTCGAGCAGTACTTC. Amino acids: CASSPLAGPFEQYF.

The chain uses TRBV28 and TRBJ1-1; D might be TRBD1 (6 bases). CDR3 length equals 16 residues. Germline V gene data show CDR1 as MDHEN and CDR2 as SYDVKM. V was shortened by 4 bases and J by 6 bases, with 21 bases between the two germline ends. CDR3 DNA: TGTGCCAGCAGTTCACCCTTATACCAGGGGTACGCTGAAGCTTTCTTT. Translation gives CASSSPLYQGYAEAFF.

This clonotype has a count of ten or more. V gene TRBV27 combines with J gene TRBJ2-7, with 9 bases fitting TRBD2. This CDR3 has 14 residues. In germline, CDR1 is MNHEY, CDR2 SMNVEV (reference sequence). The junction had 6 bases not matched to a gene; V was cut back by 3 bases and J by 6 bases. The CDR3 DNA sequence: TGTGCCAGCAGTTTGACGTGGACTAGCGTCGAGCAGTACTTC. Protein sequence: CASSLTWTSVEQYF.

This clonotype was recorded a few times. This sequence joins TRBV28 and TRBJ2-5; tentatively, D is TRBD2 (6 bases). Deletions cut 2 bases from V and 4 bases from J, with 11 bases between. Germline-derived CDR1 and CDR2 are MDHEN and SYDVKM. This CDR3 region has 14 residues. The DNA of the CDR3 is TGTGCCAGCAGTTTACGTGCGGGGCGAGAGACCCAGTACTTC. This encodes CASSLRAGRETQYF.

This clonotype was detected a few times. The chain combines TRBV18 with TRBJ2-7; 8 nucleotides match TRBD2. Germline values: CDR1 KGHSH, CDR2 LQKENI. Unmatched junction bases numbered 7, after V lost 3 bases and J lost 3 bases. CDR3 length equals 15 residues. The CDR3 loop reads CASSPYREGLYEQYF. The CDR3 DNA reads as TGTGCCAGCTCACCTTACCGGGAGGGCCTCTACGAGCAGTACTTC. The complete variable domain, with remaining parts taken from reference TRBV18 and TRBJ2-7, reads NAGVMQNPRHLVRRRGQEARLRCSPMKGHSHVYWYRQLPEEGLKFMVYLQKENIIDESGMPKERFSAEFPKEGPSILRIQQVVRGDSAAYFCASSPYREGLYEQYFGPGTRLTVT.

This clonotype has at least ten counts. The chain links TRBV20-1 to TRBJ2-3, with 9 bases fitting TRBD2. The V gene's germline CDR1 is DFQATT and CDR2 SNEGSKA (reference sequence). This CDR3 region has 13 residues. V was pared by 3 bases and J by 6 bases, with 4 bases of the junction left unmatched. The CDR3 bases are TGCAGTGCTAGCCTAGCGGGAAGGGATACGCAGTATTTT. This translates into CSASLAGRDTQYF.

V usage is TRBV19 and J usage is TRBJ1-5; D unresolved. Trimming left V 5 bases short and J 4 bases short, with 9 bases between. This CDR3 contains 13 residues. Looked up from germline, CDR1 is LNHDA and CDR2 is SQIVND (reference sequence). CDR3 residues: CASSAGVNQPQHF. The CDR3 nucleotides are TGTGCCAGTAGTGCTGGGGTTAATCAGCCCCAGCATTTT. Looking up the rest from reference TRBV19 and TRBJ1-5 gives the full variable domain: DGGITQSPKYLFRKEGQNVTLSCEQNLNHDAMYWYRQDPGQGLRLIYYSQIVNDFQKGDIAEGYSVSREKKESFPLTVTSAQKNPTAFYLCASSAGVNQPQHFGDGTRLSIL.

A word on this clonotype: Being one base from a much bigger clone, this may be a read error. The chain couples TRBV12-3 or TRBV12-4 to TRBJ2-2; the match to TRBD1 covers 11 bases. CDR3 length: 16 amino acids. The CDR3: CASSWGQGGRTGGLFF. In DNA, the CDR3 is TGTGCCAGCAGTTGGGGACAGGGGGGGAGGACCGGGGGGCTGTTTTTT.

The V gene is TRBV5-4, the J gene TRBJ2-1; D unclear. V gave up 2 bases and J gave up 7 bases, with 7 bases separating them. Germline values: CDR1 SGHNT, CDR2 YYREEE (reference sequence). The CDR3 length is 12 residues. The CDR3 nucleotides are TGTGCCAGCAGCTTCCGATGGAATGAGCAGTTCTTC. This sequence encodes CASSFRWNEQFF.

This clonotype was seen ten or more times. The gene calls are TRBV5-1 and TRBJ2-3; 10 bases match TRBD2. CDR1 is SGHRS and CDR2 is YFSETQ in the germline V gene. The J segment lost 8 bases and the V segment lost 2 bases, leaving 17 bases of the junction unmatched. The CDR3 has 18 residues. The CDR3 nucleotides are TGCGCCAGCAGCTTATTCTTAGCGGGGGGATCCAGTGGAAGTACGCAGTATTTT. Residues: CASSLFLAGGSSGSTQYF.

This clonotype was seen ten or more times. V usage is TRBV12-3 or TRBV12-4 and J usage is TRBJ1-1; D not certain. Trimming took off 1 base at V and 1 base at J, with 10 bases between the two ends. The CDR3 length is 15 residues. The CDR3 sequence is CASSLGGVGNTEAFF. The CDR3 nucleotides read TGTGCCAGCAGTTTAGGGGGTGTGGGGAACACTGAAGCTTTCTTT.

This clonotype was found many times. The J gene is TRBJ1-1, the V gene TRBV20-1; 8 positions match TRBD1. The CDR3 contains 15 residues. With V trimmed by 6 bases and J by 7 bases, 16 bases remained unmatched. Per the germline V gene, CDR1 is DFQATT and CDR2 is SNEGSKA (reference sequence). DNA of the CDR3: TGCAGTGCATTCCCGGGACAGGCCCAAACAATTGAAGCTTTCTTT. Amino acid sequence: CSAFPGQAQTIEAFF.

This clonotype was detected ten times or more. V gene TRBV29-1 combines with J gene TRBJ1-1; D is possibly TRBD1 (6 bases). The germline V gene encodes CDR1 SQVTM and CDR2 ANQGSEA. Trimming cost V 2 bases and J 5 bases, with 15 bases left between them. CDR3 length: 14 amino acids. In DNA form, the CDR3 reads TGCAGCGTTGAAATCAGGGGAGGAGGGACTGAAGCTTTCTTT. Protein product: CSVEIRGGGTEAFF.

This clonotype was counted many times. The chain uses TRBV4-1 and TRBJ2-7; D may match TRBD1 or TRBD2 (5 bases each). This CDR3 spans 16 amino acids. Trimming took 0 bases from V and 4 from J, leaving 16 bases between them. Germline loops: CDR1 MGHRA, CDR2 YSYEKL. The CDR3 DNA reads TGCGCCAGCAGCCAAGATCGGGCAGGGACGGCGTACGAGCAGTACTTC. Its translation is CASSQDRAGTAYEQYF.

This clonotype was recorded at least ten times. The chain is built from TRBV27 and TRBJ1-5; D not certain. There are 14 residues in the CDR3. Looked up from germline, CDR1 is MNHEY and CDR2 is SMNVEV (reference sequence). V lost 6 bases and J lost 0, with 9 bases in between. CDR3 sequence: CASRRIDSNQPQHF. Here the CDR3 DNA reads TGTGCCAGCAGAAGGATTGATAGCAATCAGCCCCAGCATTTT.

This clonotype has a handful of counts. The V gene is TRBV7-2, the J gene TRBJ2-1, with TRBD1 as a possible D gene (5 bases). CDR1 and CDR2 from the germline V gene are SGHTA and FQGNSA. V was shortened by 5 bases and J by 7 bases, with 9 bases between the two germline ends. The CDR3 runs 12 residues. The chain's CDR3 is CASSRQRNEQFF. CDR3 coding DNA: TGTGCCAGCAGCCGACAGAGAAATGAGCAGTTCTTC.